The clone carrying this TCR beta chain was picked up a small number of times. The antigen remains unidentified. V dropped 7 bases and J dropped 0 bases, with 9 bases sitting between them. CDR3 size: 14 residues. TCRdb reprocessed the reads with MiXCR, giving one entry per CDR3 protein. The sample holds about 19,000 distinct CDR3 sequences, approximately 22% seen once. The sample belongs to a study of lung T cells in sarcoidosis with Löfgren's syndrome. Study-level information: Repertoire analyses centered on Löfgren's syndrome patients.

Whole-study results and caveats: The most expanded V genes in Löfgren's patients were reportedly TRAV12-1 and TRBV2. TRBV2 was the preferred pairing partner of TRAV12-1, with similar CDR3s.

The J gene is TRBJ1-4, the V gene TRBV12-3 or TRBV12-4; D is perhaps TRBD1 (5 bases). The sequence derives from a human donor with sarcoidosis (Löfgren's syndrome or another form), or a control subject (not recorded which). The specimen sequenced was CD4+ T cells from bronchoalveolar lavage. The CDR3 loop is CASTLTATNEKLFF. The DNA for the CDR3 is TGTGCCAGCACTTTGACAGCAACTAATGAAAAACTGTTTTTT.